These T cell receptor beta chains were read from a single sample in a study of cytomegalovirus exposure and HLA in healthy donors. Libraries were prepared by immunoSEQ multiplex PCR; TCRdb keeps only in-frame clonotypes and omits some of them. This table has 40,000 to 60,000 clones, about 94% appearing once. Sequencing was carried out using PBMCs. These receptors all come from a woman between 18 and 30 years old in good health and CMV-seropositive. The CDR3 runs from the conserved cysteine through the conserved F or W. Each record gives: D gene, V gene, J gene, clone size, CDR3 protein, CDR3 DNA. The D gene is left open where the match is weak. Clone size is not always given. Where it is, it says once, few, many or a class for expanded clones.

>TRBD2|TRBV11-2|TRBJ2-3|-
CASSLDFGGGADTQYF
TGTGCCAGCAGCTTAGATTTTGGGGGAGGGGCAGATACGCAGTATTTT
>TRBD2|TRBV27|TRBJ2-7|-
CASSVAPSGGRGYEQYF
TGTGCCAGCAGTGTAGCCCCCTCGGGCGGGAGAGGGTACGAGCAGTACTTC
>TRBD1|TRBV11-3|TRBJ1-1|-
CASSWTGGGMNTEAFF
TGTGCCAGCAGTTGGACAGGGGGAGGGATGAACACTGAAGCTTTCTTT
>-|TRBV29-1|TRBJ2-4|-
CSVELAKNIQYF
TGCAGCGTTGAACTAGCCAAAAACATTCAGTACTTC
>TRBD2|TRBV29-1|TRBJ2-3|-
CSVEDRLAGNTDTQYF
TGCAGCGTTGAAGATAGGCTAGCGGGAAATACAGATACGCAGTATTTT
>TRBD1|TRBV6-4|TRBJ2-7|-
CASSPGQGAYEQYF
TGTGCCAGCAGTCCTGGACAGGGGGCCTACGAGCAGTACTTC
>TRBD2|TRBV27|TRBJ2-7|-
CASSFSGRATSEQYF
TGTGCCAGCAGTTTCAGCGGGAGGGCAACCAGCGAGCAGTACTTC
>-|TRBV5-1|TRBJ1-2|once
CASSSGPGFLYGYTF
TGCGCCAGCAGCTCTGGACCAGGGTTTCTCTATGGCTACACCTTC
>-|TRBV30|TRBJ1-1|-
CAWSHSGGGEAFF
TGTGCCTGGAGCCATTCGGGGGGAGGAGAAGCTTTCTTT
>-|TRBV11-3|TRBJ1-1|-
CASSSSGVTEAFF
TGTGCCAGCAGCTCCTCCGGGGTTACTGAAGCTTTCTTT
>TRBD1|TRBV7-9|TRBJ2-7|-
CASSPGQGWSEQYF
TGTGCCAGCAGCCCCGGACAGGGGTGGAGCGAGCAGTACTTC
>TRBD2|TRBV7-6|TRBJ2-1|-
CASSLSTSGRESSYNEQFF
TGTGCCAGCAGCTTATCAACTAGCGGGAGGGAGAGCTCCTACAATGAGCAGTTCTTC
>-|TRBV10-3|TRBJ1-2|-
CAISEGYPGYGYTF
TGTGCCATCAGTGAAGGATACCCAGGCTATGGCTACACCTTC
>-|TRBV7-9|TRBJ1-5|-
CASSLGGGAQPQHF
TGTGCCAGCAGCTTAGGAGGGGGGGCTCAGCCCCAGCATTTT
>TRBD1|TRBV19|TRBJ2-7|-
CASSSRDRGYEQYF
TGTGCCAGTAGCAGCCGGGACAGGGGCTACGAGCAGTACTTC
>-|TRBV14|TRBJ2-5|-
CASSQYTGPVTQYF
TGTGCCAGCAGCCAATACACAGGGCCGGTGACCCAGTACTTC
>TRBD2|TRBV6-4|TRBJ2-1|-
CASSVAGGEGYNEQFF
TGTGCCAGCAGTGTTGCGGGAGGGGAAGGCTACAATGAGCAGTTCTTC
>TRBD2|TRBV6-1|TRBJ2-3|-
CASTSGEFTDTQYF
TGTGCCAGCACGAGCGGGGAATTCACAGATACGCAGTATTTT
>-|TRBV6-5|TRBJ2-7|-
CASRAGIEQYF
TGTGCCAGCAGGGCAGGGATCGAGCAGTACTTC
>-|TRBV27|TRBJ2-1|-
CASTATRDNEQFF
TGTGCCAGCACCGCGACGCGGGACAATGAGCAGTTCTTC
>TRBD1|TRBV29-1|TRBJ1-5|-
CSVGSGGGNQPQHF
TGCAGCGTTGGGTCAGGGGGCGGCAATCAGCCCCAGCATTTT
>TRBD1|TRBV19|TRBJ1-5|-
CASGLDRGNSNQPQHF
TGTGCCAGTGGGCTAGACAGGGGAAATAGCAATCAGCCCCAGCATTTT
>TRBD2|TRBV5-1|TRBJ2-7|-
CASSLGGGTSEQYF
TGCGCCAGCAGCTTGGGAGGCGGGACTAGCGAGCAGTACTTC
>-|TRBV6-5|TRBJ1-6|-
CASSFGGGTGGSPLHF
TGTGCCAGCAGTTTCGGGGGTGGAACAGGTGGCTCACCCCTCCACTTT
>-|TRBV13|TRBJ1-5|-
CASSRAQGTPQPQHF
TGTGCCAGCAGCCGAGCTCAGGGTACACCCCAGCCCCAGCATTTT
>-|TRBV29-1|TRBJ1-3|-
CSVDGRDTRNTIYF
TGCAGCGTTGATGGGAGGGACACACGAAACACCATATATTTT
>-|TRBV2|TRBJ1-5|-
CASRGWGGSGNQPQHF
TGTGCCAGCCGGGGTTGGGGGGGCTCAGGCAATCAGCCCCAGCATTTT
>TRBD2|TRBV27|TRBJ2-7|-
CASSSAHLAGDEQYF
TGTGCCAGCAGTTCGGCCCACCTAGCGGGAGATGAGCAGTACTTC
>TRBD1|TRBV10-3|TRBJ1-1|-
CAIRGTGQTNTEAFF
TGTGCCATCAGGGGGACAGGACAGACGAACACTGAAGCTTTCTTT
>TRBD2|TRBV11-2|TRBJ2-3|-
CASSSGLAGVTDTQYF
TGTGCCAGCAGCTCAGGACTAGCGGGAGTTACAGATACGCAGTATTTT
>TRBD2|TRBV29-1|TRBJ2-5|-
CSVRQSAGVFETQYF
TGCAGCGTAAGGCAGTCAGCGGGAGTTTTTGAGACCCAGTACTTC
>-|TRBV9|TRBJ2-5|-
CASSVGSQGIGTQYF
TGTGCCAGCAGCGTAGGCTCTCAGGGAATTGGGACCCAGTACTTC
>-|TRBV29-1|TRBJ2-3|-
CSGKGGVGGDTQYF
TGCAGCGGAAAAGGAGGGGTAGGAGGGGATACGCAGTATTTT
>-|TRBV11-3|TRBJ2-1|-
CASSEGGGRYNEQFF
TGTGCCAGCAGCGAGGGAGGAGGGAGGTACAATGAGCAGTTCTTC
>-|TRBV5-6|TRBJ2-7|once
CASSHTSGTTYEQYF
TGTGCCAGCAGCCACACTTCCGGGACAACCTACGAGCAGTACTTC
>TRBD1|TRBV2|TRBJ1-1|-
CAREGQGWTEAFF
TGTGCCCGCGAGGGACAGGGTTGGACTGAAGCTTTCTTT
>-|TRBV15|TRBJ1-5|-
CATSRSQVTYYSNQPQHF
TGTGCCACCAGCAGGTCCCAGGTTACTTATTATAGCAATCAGCCCCAGCATTTT
>TRBD1|TRBV6-4|TRBJ1-6|-
CASSDGQGINSPLHF
TGTGCCAGCAGTGACGGACAGGGAATCAATTCACCCCTCCACTTT
>-|TRBV5-1|TRBJ2-5|-
CASSLGLAVQETQYF
TGCGCCAGCAGCTTGGGTTTAGCGGTACAAGAGACCCAGTACTTC